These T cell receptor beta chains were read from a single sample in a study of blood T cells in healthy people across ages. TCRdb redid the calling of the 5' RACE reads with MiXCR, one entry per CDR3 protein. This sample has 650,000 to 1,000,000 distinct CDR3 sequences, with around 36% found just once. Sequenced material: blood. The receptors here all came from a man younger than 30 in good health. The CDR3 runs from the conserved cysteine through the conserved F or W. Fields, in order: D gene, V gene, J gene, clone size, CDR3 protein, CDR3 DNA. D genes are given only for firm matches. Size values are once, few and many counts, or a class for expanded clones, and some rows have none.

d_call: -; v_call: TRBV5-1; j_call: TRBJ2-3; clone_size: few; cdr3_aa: CASSSRPSGTDTQYF; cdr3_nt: TGCGCCAGCAGCTCGCGGCCGTCGGGCACAGATACGCAGTATTTT
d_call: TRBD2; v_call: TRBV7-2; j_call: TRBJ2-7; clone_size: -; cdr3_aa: CASSLAGASGASSYEQYF; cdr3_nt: TGTGCCAGCAGCTTAGCAGGGGCTAGCGGAGCTAGCTCCTACGAGCAGTACTTC
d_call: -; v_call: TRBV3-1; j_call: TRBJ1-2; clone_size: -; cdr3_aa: CASSQGSSGPYGHTF; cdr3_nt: TGTGCCAGCAGCCAAGGTAGTTCAGGCCCCTATGGCCACACCTTC
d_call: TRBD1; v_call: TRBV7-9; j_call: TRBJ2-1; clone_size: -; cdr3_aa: CASRRPPGTASYNEQFF; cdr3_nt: TGTGCCAGCAGAAGACCTCCCGGGACAGCCTCCTACAATGAGCAGTTCTTC
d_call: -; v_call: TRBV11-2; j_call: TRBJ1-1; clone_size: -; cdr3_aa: CASRLLLDSSAFF; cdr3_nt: TGTGCCAGCAGGTTATTATTGGACAGTTCAGCTTTCTTT
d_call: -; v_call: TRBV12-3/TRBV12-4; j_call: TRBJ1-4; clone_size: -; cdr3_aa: CASSLAAEKLFF; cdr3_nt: TGTGCCAGCAGTTTAGCGGCAGAGAAACTGTTTTTT
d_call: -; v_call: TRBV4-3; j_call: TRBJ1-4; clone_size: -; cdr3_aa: CAGSPQPHRTNEKLFF; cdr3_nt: TGCGCCGGCAGCCCTCAACCCCACAGGACCAATGAAAAACTGTTTTTT
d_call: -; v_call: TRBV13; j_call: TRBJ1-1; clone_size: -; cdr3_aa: CASSLGGLSNTEAFF; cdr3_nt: TGTGCCAGCAGCTTAGGAGGGCTTTCGAACACTGAAGCTTTCTTT
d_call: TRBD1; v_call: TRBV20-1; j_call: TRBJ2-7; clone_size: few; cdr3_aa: CSALSGQGLEEQYF; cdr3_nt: TGCAGTGCCCTCTCCGGACAGGGACTCGAGGAGCAGTACTTC
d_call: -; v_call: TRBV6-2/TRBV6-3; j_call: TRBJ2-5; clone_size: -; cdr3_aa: CASMGHLGDEQYF; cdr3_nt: TGTGCCAGCATGGGGCACCTTGGTGATGAGCAGTACTTC
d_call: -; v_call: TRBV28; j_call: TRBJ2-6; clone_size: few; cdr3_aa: CASSPAVPFPSGANVLTF; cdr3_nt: TGTGCCAGCAGTCCAGCAGTCCCATTTCCCTCTGGGGCCAACGTCCTGACTTTC
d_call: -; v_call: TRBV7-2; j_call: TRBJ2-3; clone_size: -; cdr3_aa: CASSLLRGAQDTQYF; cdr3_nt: TGTGCCAGCAGCCTGCTTCGGGGGGCCCAGGATACGCAGTATTTT
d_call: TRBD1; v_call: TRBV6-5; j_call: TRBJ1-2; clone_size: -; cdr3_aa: CASSYGQAFGYGYTF; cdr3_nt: TGTGCCAGCAGCTATGGACAGGCGTTTGGCTATGGCTACACCTTC
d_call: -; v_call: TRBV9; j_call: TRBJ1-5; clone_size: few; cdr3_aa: CASSVAREGEPQHF; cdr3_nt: TGTGCCAGCAGCGTAGCCAGGGAGGGGGAGCCCCAGCATTTT
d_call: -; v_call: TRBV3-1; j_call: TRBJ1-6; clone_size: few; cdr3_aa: CASSQTGGNSPLHF; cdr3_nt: TGTGCCAGCAGCCAGACAGGAGGTAATTCACCCCTCCACTTT
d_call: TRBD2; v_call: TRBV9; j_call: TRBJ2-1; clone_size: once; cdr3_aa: CASSPGLAQETQFF; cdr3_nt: TGTGCCAGCAGCCCCGGACTAGCACAAGAGACCCAGTTCTTC
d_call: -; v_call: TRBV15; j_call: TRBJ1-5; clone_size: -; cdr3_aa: CATSRALDTYSNQPQHF; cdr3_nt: TGTGCCACCAGCAGAGCCTTGGACACCTATAGCAATCAGCCCCAGCATTTT
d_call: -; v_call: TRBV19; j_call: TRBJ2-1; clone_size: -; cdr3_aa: CASSHPVIGNEQFF; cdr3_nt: TGTGCCAGTAGTCACCCCGTGATCGGCAATGAGCAGTTCTTC
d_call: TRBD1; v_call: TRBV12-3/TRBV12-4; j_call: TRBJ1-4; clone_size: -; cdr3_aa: CASHLGTGAEKLFF; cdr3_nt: TGTGCCAGCCACCTCGGGACAGGGGCTGAAAAACTGTTTTTT
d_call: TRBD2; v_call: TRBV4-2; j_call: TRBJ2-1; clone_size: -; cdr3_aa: CASSQDPAGGPGEQFF; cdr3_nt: TGTGCCAGCAGCCAAGACCCGGCGGGGGGGCCTGGTGAGCAGTTCTTC
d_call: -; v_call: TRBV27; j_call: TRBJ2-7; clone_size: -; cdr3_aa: CASRETGTLYEQYF; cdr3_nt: TGTGCCAGCAGGGAGACAGGGACTCTCTACGAGCAGTACTTC
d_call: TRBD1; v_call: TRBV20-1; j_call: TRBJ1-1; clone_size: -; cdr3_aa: CSALPGQGGMNTEAFF; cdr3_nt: TGCAGTGCCCTGCCGGGACAGGGGGGAATGAACACTGAAGCTTTCTTT
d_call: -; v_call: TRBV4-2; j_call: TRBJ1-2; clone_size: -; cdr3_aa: CASSQVSFRDNYGYTF; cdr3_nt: TGTGCCAGCAGCCAAGTAAGCTTTCGGGACAACTATGGCTACACCTTC
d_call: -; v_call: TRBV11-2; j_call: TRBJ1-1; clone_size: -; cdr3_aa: CASSPRPDRHTEAFF; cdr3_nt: TGTGCCAGCAGCCCACGACCCGACAGACACACTGAAGCTTTCTTT
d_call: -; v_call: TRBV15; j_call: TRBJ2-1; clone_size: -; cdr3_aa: CATSRAGNEQFF; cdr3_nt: TGTGCCACCAGCAGAGCGGGCAATGAGCAGTTCTTC
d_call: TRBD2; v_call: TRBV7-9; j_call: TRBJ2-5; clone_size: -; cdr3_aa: CASSGHAGRAGPETQYF; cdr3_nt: TGTGCCAGCAGCGGACATGCGGGACGAGCGGGGCCAGAGACCCAGTACTTC
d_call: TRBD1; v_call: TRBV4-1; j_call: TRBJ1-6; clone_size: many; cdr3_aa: CASSQTGVSAYNSPLHF; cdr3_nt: TGCGCCAGCAGCCAAACAGGGGTGTCGGCCTATAATTCACCCCTCCACTTT
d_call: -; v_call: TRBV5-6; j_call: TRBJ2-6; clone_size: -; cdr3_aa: CASSPYEAGANVLTF; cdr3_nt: TGTGCCAGCAGCCCCTATGAGGCGGGGGCCAACGTCCTGACTTTC
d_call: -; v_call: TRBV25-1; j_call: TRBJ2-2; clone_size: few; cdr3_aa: CASSSQGGGELFF; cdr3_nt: TGTGCCAGCAGTTCCCAGGGAGGCGGGGAGCTGTTTTTT
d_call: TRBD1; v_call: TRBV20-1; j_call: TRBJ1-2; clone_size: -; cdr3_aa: CSATPDRGNYGYTF; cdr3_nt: TGCAGTGCAACCCCCGACAGGGGTAACTATGGCTACACCTTC
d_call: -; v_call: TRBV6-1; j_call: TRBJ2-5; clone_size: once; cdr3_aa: CASSEVGRYNEQYF; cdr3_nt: TGTGCCAGCAGTGAAGTGGGCAGGTACAATGAGCAGTACTTC
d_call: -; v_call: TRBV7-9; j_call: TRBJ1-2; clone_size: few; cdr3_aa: CASSFEEGPDESYGYTF; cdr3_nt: TGTGCCAGCAGCTTTGAGGAGGGACCAGATGAATCCTATGGCTACACCTTC
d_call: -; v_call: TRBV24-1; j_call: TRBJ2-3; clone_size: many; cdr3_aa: CATSDTDTQYF; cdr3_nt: TGTGCCACCAGTGATACAGATACGCAGTATTTT
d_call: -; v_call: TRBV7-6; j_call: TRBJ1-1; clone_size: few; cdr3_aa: CASSLIGGNTEAFF; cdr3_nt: TGTGCCAGCAGCTTAATCGGGGGGAACACTGAAGCTTTCTTT
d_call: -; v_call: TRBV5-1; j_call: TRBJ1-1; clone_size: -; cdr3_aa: CASSLTGWDTEAFF; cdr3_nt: TGCGCCAGCAGCTTGACAGGGTGGGACACTGAAGCTTTCTTT
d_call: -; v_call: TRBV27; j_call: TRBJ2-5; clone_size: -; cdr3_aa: CAGSLSSQETQYF; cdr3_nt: TGTGCCGGCAGTTTGTCCAGTCAAGAGACCCAGTACTTC
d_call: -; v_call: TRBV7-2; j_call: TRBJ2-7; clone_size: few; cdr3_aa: CASSSLGDRNEQYF; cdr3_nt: TGTGCCAGCAGCTCATTGGGCGATAGGAATGAGCAGTACTTC
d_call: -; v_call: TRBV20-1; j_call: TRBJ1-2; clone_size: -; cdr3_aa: CSVGKSNYGYTF; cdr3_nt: TGCAGTGTCGGCAAGTCTAACTATGGCTACACCTTC
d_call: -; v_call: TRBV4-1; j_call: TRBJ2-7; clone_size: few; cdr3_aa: CASSQEFPETYEQYF; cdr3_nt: TGCGCCAGCAGCCAAGAATTTCCCGAGACCTACGAGCAGTACTTC
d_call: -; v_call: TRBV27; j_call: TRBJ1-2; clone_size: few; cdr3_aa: CASSLAPWGGYGYTF; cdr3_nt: TGTGCCAGCAGTTTAGCCCCCTGGGGAGGCTATGGCTACACCTTC
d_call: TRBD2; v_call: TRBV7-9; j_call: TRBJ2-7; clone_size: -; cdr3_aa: CASSLKTSGELSYNEQYF; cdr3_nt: TGTGCCAGCAGCTTAAAGACTAGCGGGGAACTGTCCTACAATGAGCAGTACTTC
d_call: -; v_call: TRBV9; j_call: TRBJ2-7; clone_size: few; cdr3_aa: CASSVGSSEQYF; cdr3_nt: TGTGCCAGCAGCGTAGGGTCCTCCGAGCAGTACTTC
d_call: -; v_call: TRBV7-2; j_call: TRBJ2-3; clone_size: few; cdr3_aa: CASSSEWDDTQYF; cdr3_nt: TGTGCCAGCAGTTCGGAGTGGGATGATACGCAGTATTTT
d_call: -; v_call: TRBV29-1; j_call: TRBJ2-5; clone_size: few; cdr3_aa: CSVEDERPWNEQYF; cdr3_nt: TGCAGCGTTGAAGACGAGCGCCCCTGGAATGAGCAGTACTTC
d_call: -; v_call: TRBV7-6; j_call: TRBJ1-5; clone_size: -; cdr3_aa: CASSLAWGSNRPQHF; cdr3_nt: TGTGCCAGCAGCTTAGCCTGGGGAAGCAATCGGCCCCAGCATTTT
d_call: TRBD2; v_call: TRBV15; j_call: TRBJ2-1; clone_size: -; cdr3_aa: CATSSRGGSSYNEQFF; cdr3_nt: TGTGCCACCAGCAGCCGCGGGGGAAGCTCCTACAATGAGCAGTTCTTC
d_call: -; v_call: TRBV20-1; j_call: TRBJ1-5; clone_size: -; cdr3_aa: CSAPDGPYSNQPQHF; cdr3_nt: TGCAGTGCCCCCGACGGCCCTTATAGCAATCAGCCCCAGCATTTT
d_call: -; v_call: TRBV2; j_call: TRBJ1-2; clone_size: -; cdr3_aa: CASSEDRETRRGYTF; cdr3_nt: TGTGCCAGCAGTGAAGATCGGGAAACTCGAAGGGGCTACACCTTC
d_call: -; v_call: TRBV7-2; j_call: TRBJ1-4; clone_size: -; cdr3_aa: CASSFVLGVNEKLFF; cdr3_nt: TGTGCCAGCAGCTTTGTCTTGGGGGTTAATGAAAAACTGTTTTTT
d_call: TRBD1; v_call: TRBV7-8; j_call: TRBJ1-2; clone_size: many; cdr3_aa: CASSWNWDSNYGYTF; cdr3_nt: TGTGCCAGCAGCTGGAATTGGGACAGCAACTATGGCTACACCTTC
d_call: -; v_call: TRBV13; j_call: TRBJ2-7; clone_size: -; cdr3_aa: CASSLDSSNGEQYF; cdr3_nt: TGTGCCAGCAGCTTAGATTCTAGCAACGGCGAGCAGTACTTC
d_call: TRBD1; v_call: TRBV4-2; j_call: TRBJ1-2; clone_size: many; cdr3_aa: CASSQGQGYTF; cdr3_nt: TGTGCCAGCAGCCAAGGACAGGGGTACACCTTC
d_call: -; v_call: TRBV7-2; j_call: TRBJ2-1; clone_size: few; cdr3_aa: CASSLGGGDANEQFF; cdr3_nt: TGTGCCAGCAGCTTAGGGGGCGGGGACGCCAATGAGCAGTTCTTC
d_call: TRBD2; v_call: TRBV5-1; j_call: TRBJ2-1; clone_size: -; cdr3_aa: CASSGGLARGRNEQFF; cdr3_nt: TGCGCCAGCAGCGGCGGACTAGCGAGGGGCCGAAATGAGCAGTTCTTC
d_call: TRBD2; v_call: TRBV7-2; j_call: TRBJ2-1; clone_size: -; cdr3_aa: CASSLSRGAYNEQFF; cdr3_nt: TGTGCCAGCAGCTTAAGTCGGGGGGCCTACAATGAGCAGTTCTTC
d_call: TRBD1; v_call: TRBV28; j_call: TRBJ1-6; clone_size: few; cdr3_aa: CASSLVRGQSSYNSPLHF; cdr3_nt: TGTGCCAGCAGTTTGGTCAGGGGGCAGAGCTCCTATAATTCACCCCTCCACTTT
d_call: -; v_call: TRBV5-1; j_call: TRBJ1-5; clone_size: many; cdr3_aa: CASSLDNPGQPQHF; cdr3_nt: TGCGCCAGCAGCTTGGATAACCCCGGTCAGCCCCAGCATTTT
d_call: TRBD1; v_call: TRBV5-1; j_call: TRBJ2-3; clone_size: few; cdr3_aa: CASSWTGVEADTQYF; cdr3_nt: TGCGCCAGCAGCTGGACAGGGGTAGAGGCAGATACGCAGTATTTT
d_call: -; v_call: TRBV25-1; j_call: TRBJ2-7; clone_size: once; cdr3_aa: CASSVERGSYNEQYF; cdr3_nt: TGTGCCAGCAGTGTTGAGAGGGGGTCCTACAATGAGCAGTACTTC